One and the same sample provided the 3 T cell receptor beta chains below, sequenced in a study of T cell changes during pregnancy in multiple sclerosis. Measured with immunoSEQ multiplex PCR; TCRdb has only the in-frame clones, and not every one. This sample has around 51,000 clones, with 94% found just once. Sequenced material: CD4+ T cells from peripheral blood mononuclear cells, taken in the second trimester of pregnancy. These receptors all come from a female donor with multiple sclerosis, enrolled in a pregnancy study.

V usage is TRBV7-8 and J usage is TRBJ2-5, with D unresolved. The CDR3 spans 11 residues. Trimming cost V 3 bases and J 3 bases, with 2 bases left between them. CDR1 is SGHVS, CDR2 FQNEAQ, per germline. The chain's CDR3 is CASSFKETQYF. The CDR3 DNA sequence: TGTGCCAGCAGCTTTAAAGAGACCCAGTACTTC.

This chain uses TRBV9 with TRBJ2-3; TRBD2 might be the D (7 bases). V dropped 2 bases and J dropped 3 bases, with 13 bases sitting between them. Germline assignment: CDR1 SGDLS and CDR2 YYNGEE. This CDR3 region has 15 residues. CDR3 nucleotide sequence: TGTGCCAGCAGCGTGGGTGGGGGGGCAACAGATACGCAGTATTTT. As protein: CASSVGGGATDTQYF.

The chain employs TRBV6-5 and TRBJ1-1; no clear D gene. The CDR3 sequence is 14 residues long. The germline V and J ends were trimmed by 2 bases and 4 bases, with 11 bases remaining between them. CDR1 and CDR2 (germline): MNHEY, SVGAGI. CDR3 sequence (DNA): TGTGCCAGCAGTTACCCCGGACTGATCACTGAAGCTTTCTTT. It yields the protein CASSYPGLITEAFF.